The entry that follows covers one T cell receptor (beta chain) sequence. In the study's own analysis: The authors estimated nucleated cell counts from reference gene primer amplification. Generated by immunoSEQ multiplex PCR, the TCRdb table keeps only in-frame clones and is missing some. The DNA was the basis for D and trimming; V, J and clone size are from that table. The table has approximately 250,000 clones, 80% to 95% seen once. This specimen comes from a study of blood T cell repertoires in COVID-19. Across the study: COVID-19 samples from acute and convalescent phases originated in the United States, Italy and Spain. T cells, B-cell-depleted T cells, or PBMCs provided the cDNA or gDNA that served as material.

A Seattle source enrolled patients during active infection and followed them longitudinally. This CDR3 is built from 16 residues. Germline values: CDR1 MNHEY, CDR2 SMNVEV (reference sequence). Trimming cost V 5 bases and J 7 bases; bases outside gene matches: 12. The origin of this receptor is a man aged 25-45 years with COVID-19, enrolled during active disease. V and J are TRBV27 and TRBJ2-5; 11 bases agree with TRBD1. Specimen: peripheral blood. CDR3 residues: CASSIKTVGQGATQYF. Written as DNA, the CDR3 is TGTGCCAGCAGTATCAAAACCGTCGGACAGGGGGCGACCCAGTACTTC.